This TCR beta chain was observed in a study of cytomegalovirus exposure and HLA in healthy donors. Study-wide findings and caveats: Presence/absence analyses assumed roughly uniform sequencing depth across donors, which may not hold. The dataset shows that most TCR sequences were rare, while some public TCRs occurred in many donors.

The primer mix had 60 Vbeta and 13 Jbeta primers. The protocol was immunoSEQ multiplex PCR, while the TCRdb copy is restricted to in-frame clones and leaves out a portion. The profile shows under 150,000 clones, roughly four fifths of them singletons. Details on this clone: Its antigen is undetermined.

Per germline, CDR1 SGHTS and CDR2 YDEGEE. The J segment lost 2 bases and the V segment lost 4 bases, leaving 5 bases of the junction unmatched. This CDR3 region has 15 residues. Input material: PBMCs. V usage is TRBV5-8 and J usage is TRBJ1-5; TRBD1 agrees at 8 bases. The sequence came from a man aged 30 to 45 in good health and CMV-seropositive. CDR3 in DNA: TGTGCCAGCAGCCGAAAGGGACAGGGCAATCAGCCCCAGCATTTT. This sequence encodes CASSRKGQGNQPQHF.